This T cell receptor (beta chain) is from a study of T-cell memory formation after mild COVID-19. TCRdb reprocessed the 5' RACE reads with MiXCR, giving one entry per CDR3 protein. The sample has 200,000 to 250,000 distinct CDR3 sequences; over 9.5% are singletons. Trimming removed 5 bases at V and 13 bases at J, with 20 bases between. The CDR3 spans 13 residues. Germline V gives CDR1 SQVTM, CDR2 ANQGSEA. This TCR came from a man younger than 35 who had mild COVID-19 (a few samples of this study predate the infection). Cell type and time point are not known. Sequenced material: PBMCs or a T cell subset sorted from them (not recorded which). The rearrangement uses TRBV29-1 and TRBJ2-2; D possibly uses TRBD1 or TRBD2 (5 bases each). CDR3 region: CSVNWWGRPGLFF. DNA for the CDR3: TGCAGCGTTAATTGGTGGGGACGTCCTGGGCTGTTTTTT.